The clone carrying this TCR beta chain came up once. Methods used by the authors: Quantification of nucleated cells was approximated via reference gene primer amplification. TCRdb keeps only in-frame clones here, not all; method: immunoSEQ multiplex PCR. Clone size and V and J calls were adopted from that table, with D and trimming inferred from the DNA. The data hold roughly 430,000 clones, with roughly 88% observed a single time. These data are taken from a study of blood T cell repertoires in COVID-19. Study details: PBMCs, B-cell-depleted T cells, or T cells provided the cDNA or gDNA that made up the material.

The CDR3 runs 15 residues. V lost 3 bases and J 5 bases, leaving 20 bases between the germline ends. CDR1 is DFQATT and CDR2 is SNEGSKA in the germline V gene (reference sequence). The study drew participants aged about 18 to 95 years from 24 US areas. The chain couples TRBV20-1 to TRBJ2-7; possible D gene TRBD2, 6 bases. The sequenced sample was PBMCs or T cells enriched from blood (not recorded which). The source is a young woman who had been exposed to COVID-19. CDR3: CSASGLGGIGDEQYF. CDR3 DNA sequence: TGCAGTGCTAGTGGTCTTGGAGGGATCGGTGACGAGCAGTACTTC.